This T cell receptor (beta chain) stems from a study of neoadjuvant anti-PD-1 for oral cavity cancer. Study results and caveats: Treg/Th17 ratio rose with pretreatment blood and fell with post-treatment tumor TCRbeta clonality.

V lost 5 bases, J lost 6 bases, and 19 bases lay in between. From germline, CDR1 is MDHEN and CDR2 SYDVKM. The CDR3 is 15 amino acids. The table came from immunoSEQ multiplex PCR; TCRdb's copy has only in-frame clones and leaves some out. Here the sample spans about 15,000 clones, roughly 65% being singletons. Note on this clone: As yet, its antigen is unknown.

The clonotype was recovered from a person aged 35-79 years with oral cavity squamous cell carcinoma. The genes are TRBV28 and TRBJ1-1; D uncertain. The source material was PBMCs, sampled before nivolumab (anti-PD-1) treatment. As DNA, the CDR3 is TGTGCCAGCAGTGTCATTGATCGTCAGCACGCTGAAGCTTTCTTT. Amino acid sequence: CASSVIDRQHAEAFF.